The source of this T cell receptor (beta chain) is a study of T cell clonotyping in hematopoietic cell transplantation. Findings of the study overall: Higher Inverse Simpson Index values in graft donor and pretransplant recipient predicted broader posttransplant TCR diversity.

The V gene's germline CDR1 is LNHDA and CDR2 SQIVND (reference sequence). V was pared by 5 bases and J by 10 bases, with 14 bases between. The CDR3 runs to 12 residues. Generated by immunoSEQ multiplex PCR, the TCRdb table keeps only in-frame clones and is missing some. The top ten hold over 0.65% of the sample, which has tens of thousands of clones, 94% seen once. A single count supports this clone. Its antigen is unidentified. The chain combines TRBV19 with TRBJ1-1; D ambiguous. The sample taken for sequencing was peripheral blood mononuclear cells. The clonotype was recovered from a woman aged 45-65 years in good health. Some clones in this sample may be carry-over from other donors' samples. The CDR3 loop reads CASSAYDLGAFF. The CDR3 DNA reads TGTGCCAGTAGTGCTTATGATTTGGGAGCTTTCTTT.